The following is a T cell receptor beta chain sequence with its context. Its cognate antigen is unknown. The read ends 3 residues shy of where the CDR3 ends; the end is completed using the germline J gene. These data are taken from a study of T cell clonality in common variable immunodeficiency. Study outcomes and limitations: Repertoire-complication correlations in CVID were limited by patient heterogeneity. Common variable immunodeficiency TCR beta sequences reportedly had fewer deletions and N-nucleotide insertions.

The method was immunoSEQ multiplex PCR; TCRdb's version includes in-frame clones alone and lacks a portion of them. Recorded here are 40,000 to 50,000 clones, none singletons. Each donor provided 5 to 8 ml of heparinized whole blood. Unmatched junction bases numbered 7, after V lost 4 bases and J lost 1 base. The CDR3 spans 15 residues. In germline, CDR1 is SGHRS, CDR2 YFSETQ. The sample taken for sequencing was peripheral blood mononuclear cells. The TCR originated in a human donor with common variable immunodeficiency. The V and J genes are TRBV5-1 and TRBJ2-5; 7 positions agree with TRBD1. CDR3 DNA, as far as it was read: TGCGCCAGCAGCCCCCACCGGGACAGCCAAGAGACC. Translating gives CASSPHRDSQET. The CDR3 reads in full as CASSPHRDSQETQYF.